Listed below are T cell receptor beta chains from one sample, sequenced in a study of early T cells in non-severe SARS-CoV-2 infection. Via MiXCR, TCRdb re-called the 5' RACE reads, giving one row per CDR3 protein. The sample lists 80,000 to 95,000 distinct CDR3 sequences, 14% to 15% occurring once. Sequenced material: whole blood. The source of these receptors is an adult who was a healthcare worker with PCR-confirmed SARS-CoV-2 infection or an uninfected control (not recorded which). Each CDR3 is given with its conserved first and last residue. A D gene is named only where the DNA matches it firmly. Rows give clone size only sometimes, using once, few, many, or a class for an expanded clone.

TGTGCCAGCAGCTTCCGGGACAGGGCCTATGGCTACACCTTC,CASSFRDRAYGYTF,TRBD1,few,TRBV7-8,TRBJ1-2
TGTGCCAGCAGGAGGACAGGGGCTGAGACAGATACGCAGTATTTT,CASRRTGAETDTQYF,TRBD1,-,TRBV6-1,TRBJ2-3
TGTGCCAGTAGTAAACAGACAGGGGCCGGGGCCAACGTCCTGACTTTC,CASSKQTGAGANVLTF,TRBD1,many,TRBV19,TRBJ2-6
TGTGCCAGTAGTCGGGGACTACCACCAAAGTTAGATACGCAGTATTTT,CASSRGLPPKLDTQYF,TRBD2,-,TRBV19,TRBJ2-3
TGCGCCAGCAGCCAAGACCCCCTTAGCTCCTATAATTCACCCCTCCACTTT,CASSQDPLSSYNSPLHF,-,few,TRBV4-1,TRBJ1-6
TGTGCCAGCAGTGAAGCGGGGGGACTGGAGACCCAGTACTTC,CASSEAGGLETQYF,-,-,TRBV6-1,TRBJ2-5
TGTGCCAGCAGCCGTAGCGGGGGCTCGGTCCCAGATACGCAGTATTTT,CASSRSGGSVPDTQYF,TRBD2,-,TRBV6-2/TRBV6-3,TRBJ2-3
TGTGCCAGCAGCCGCCCGCCTAGCATGGATCCCCAGTACTTC,CASSRPPSMDPQYF,-,many,TRBV7-9,TRBJ2-5
TGTGCCGTAGGGACATACACCGGGGAGCTGTTTTTT,CAVGTYTGELFF,-,few,TRBV6-1,TRBJ2-2
TGCGCCAGCAGCCCAGGGACAGGGTCCTATGGCTACACCTTC,CASSPGTGSYGYTF,TRBD1,-,TRBV5-1,TRBJ1-2
TGTGCCAGCAGAGGCGACAACTATGGCTACACCTTC,CASRGDNYGYTF,-,few,TRBV2,TRBJ1-2
TGTGCCAGCAGTGATAGACGGGCCCAAGAGACCCAGTACTTC,CASSDRRAQETQYF,-,few,TRBV2,TRBJ2-5
TGTGCCATCAAACGAGGGGCGGAACAAGAGACCCAGTACTTC,CAIKRGAEQETQYF,-,many,TRBV10-3,TRBJ2-5
TGTGCCAGCAGCGACGACAGGGGCTGGGAAGCTTTCTTT,CASSDDRGWEAFF,TRBD1,few,TRBV11-1,TRBJ1-1
TGTGCCAGCAGCCCAAGGACAGGGCGATCGGAGACCCAGTACTTC,CASSPRTGRSETQYF,TRBD1,few,TRBV7-9,TRBJ2-5
TGCAGCGTTGAAGAAAGGGGCGTTCTCTCTGGAAACACCATATATTTT,CSVEERGVLSGNTIYF,-,few,TRBV29-1,TRBJ1-3
TGTGCCAGCAGCTCTAGAGGCGGGGGGCTTGAGACCCAGTACTTC,CASSSRGGGLETQYF,TRBD2,few,TRBV7-2,TRBJ2-5
TGTGCCAGCAGCTTAGCGCGGGTGGGCGGGGAGCAGTTCTTC,CASSLARVGGEQFF,-,-,TRBV7-8,TRBJ2-1
TGCAGCGCTCTACAGGGGGTGATAGGAGGCAATGAGCAGTTCTTC,CSALQGVIGGNEQFF,TRBD1,-,TRBV29-1,TRBJ2-1
TGTGCCAGCAGCTTATTTTCGGAGGGGGGGGATCGCACAGATACGCAGTATTTT,CASSLFSEGGDRTDTQYF,-,many,TRBV13,TRBJ2-3
TGTGCCTGGAGGGGACAGGTAGTGGGGAACACTGAAGCTTTCTTT,CAWRGQVVGNTEAFF,TRBD1,few,TRBV30,TRBJ1-1
TGTGCCAGCAGCTTAGGCGGGGATGGGACAGGGGCCTTCAATCAGCCCCAGCATTTT,CASSLGGDGTGAFNQPQHF,TRBD1,many,TRBV11-2,TRBJ1-5
TGTGCCAGCAGAAAGGGAGACCTCAACGTCCTGACTTTC,CASRKGDLNVLTF,-,many,TRBV7-3,TRBJ2-6
TGCAGCGTTCGAGGGACAGCCCAGCAGCCCCAGCATTTT,CSVRGTAQQPQHF,TRBD1,few,TRBV29-1,TRBJ1-5
TGTGCCAGCAGTGAAGGGGCAGCAAACTATGGCTACACCTTC,CASSEGAANYGYTF,-,-,TRBV2,TRBJ1-2
TGCAGTGCTAGAGCCGGGACAGGGGGCGATGGCTACACCTTC,CSARAGTGGDGYTF,TRBD1,few,TRBV20-1,TRBJ1-2
TGTGCCAGCAGCTCCGAAGGAAACACCATATATTTT,CASSSEGNTIYF,-,-,TRBV11-2,TRBJ1-3
TGTGCCAGCATCCACAGCGCGAACACCGGGGAGCTGTTTTTT,CASIHSANTGELFF,-,many,TRBV11-2,TRBJ2-2
TGCGCCAGCAGCATCTCAAGGGGGGAGACCCAGTACTTC,CASSISRGETQYF,-,few,TRBV5-1,TRBJ2-5
TGTGCCAGCAGCTTGCTAGTAAATCCCGGGGATACGCAGTATTTT,CASSLLVNPGDTQYF,-,few,TRBV5-5,TRBJ2-3
TGCGCCAGCAGCTTGCGCGGGGGCGCCGGCACCGGGGAGCTGTTTTTT,CASSLRGGAGTGELFF,-,many,TRBV5-1,TRBJ2-2
TGTGCCAGCAGCTTAACGGGGAACAGGGAAGAGACCCAGTACTTC,CASSLTGNREETQYF,-,many,TRBV11-3,TRBJ2-5
TGTGCCAGCAGCCTACTAAGTCCCGGGACAGGGAGGGCTGAAGCTTTCTTT,CASSLLSPGTGRAEAFF,TRBD1,-,TRBV7-2,TRBJ1-1
TGCAGTGCTACCCCCGGGACGGACAGTGTTGGTACCCTCCACTTT,CSATPGTDSVGTLHF,-,-,TRBV20-1,TRBJ1-6
TGTGCCAGCAGCCAATCTACCAACTATGGCTACACCTTC,CASSQSTNYGYTF,-,-,TRBV14,TRBJ1-2
TGTGCCAGCAGTTTAATCTGGGGTACAGATACGCAGTATTTT,CASSLIWGTDTQYF,-,few,TRBV28,TRBJ2-3
TGCAGTGCTAGGATGACAGGGCTAGGAGAAAAACTGTTTTTT,CSARMTGLGEKLFF,TRBD1,-,TRBV20-1,TRBJ1-4
TGTGCCAGCAGTTTGGGGGTGCTCCCTGAAGCTTTCTTT,CASSLGVLPEAFF,-,few,TRBV12-3/TRBV12-4,TRBJ1-1
TGTGCCAGCAGTGACGGGGGCGGCATCACTGAAGCTTTCTTT,CASSDGGGITEAFF,-,-,TRBV2,TRBJ1-1
TGTGCCAGCAGCTTAGAAGGGACAGGGGCGCTCCATGGCTACACCTTC,CASSLEGTGALHGYTF,TRBD1,-,TRBV7-2,TRBJ1-2
TGTGCCATCAGTGGGGGAGAGACAGGGGGCCAAGAGACCCAGTACTTC,CAISGGETGGQETQYF,TRBD1,-,TRBV10-3,TRBJ2-5
TGTGCCAGCAGCCGGGACAGGGGGGATGAAAAACTGTTTTTT,CASSRDRGDEKLFF,TRBD1,many,TRBV7-2,TRBJ1-4
TGTGCCAGCAGCCAAGAAGGTTCCGGGGCCAACGTCCTGACTTTC,CASSQEGSGANVLTF,-,-,TRBV3-1,TRBJ2-6
TGCGCCAGCAGCCAAGGCTACAGGGGGGGCACCGGGGAGCTGTTTTTT,CASSQGYRGGTGELFF,-,few,TRBV4-1,TRBJ2-2
TGTGCCAGTAACGTCCAAGGAGGAGATACGCAGTATTTT,CASNVQGGDTQYF,-,-,TRBV19,TRBJ2-3
TGTGCCAGCAGGAAGAACAGGGCTAACTATGGCTACACCTTC,CASRKNRANYGYTF,-,few,TRBV3-1,TRBJ1-2
TGTGCCAGCCTAAGGATAACCGGGGAGCTGTTTTTT,CASLRITGELFF,-,medium-sized,TRBV12-3/TRBV12-4,TRBJ2-2